The 10 T cell receptor beta chains below were found in one sample sequenced in a study of blood T cell repertoires in COVID-19. The repertoire was sequenced with immunoSEQ multiplex PCR; TCRdb's copy has only in-frame clones and lacks some. The table has around 29,000 clones, roughly 90% seen once. Sequencing was done on a sample of peripheral blood. The origin of the receptors is a human donor with active COVID-19. The donor label of this sample is uncertain.

This chain uses TRBV5-1 with TRBJ2-3, with a tentative D call TRBD2 (6 bases). The length of the CDR3 is 14 residues. V was pared by 4 bases and J by 0 bases, with 9 bases between. The V gene's germline CDR1 is SGHRS and CDR2 YFSETQ. The CDR3 loop reads CASSAGTSTDTQYF. DNA of the CDR3: TGCGCCAGCAGCGCGGGGACTAGCACAGATACGCAGTATTTT.

The J gene is TRBJ1-3, the V gene TRBV18; weak D call: TRBD1 (5 bases). V was cut by 3 bases and J by 7 bases, with 22 bases left in between. Germline assignment: CDR1 KGHSH and CDR2 LQKENI. CDR3 length: 17 amino acids. This CDR3 is CASSPDTLGATTNTIYF. The CDR3 region has the DNA TGTGCCAGCTCACCCGACACCCTAGGGGCCACAACGAACACCATATATTTT. The whole variable domain, remainder taken from reference TRBV18 and TRBJ1-3, is NAGVMQNPRHLVRRRGQEARLRCSPMKGHSHVYWYRQLPEEGLKFMVYLQKENIIDESGMPKERFSAEFPKEGPSILRIQQVVRGDSAAYFCASSPDTLGATTNTIYFGEGSWLTVV.

The rearrangement joins TRBV7-8 to TRBJ1-2, with TRBD1 matching 10 bases. The junction had 20 bases not matched to a gene; V was cut back by 5 bases and J by 5 bases. The CDR3 length is 19 residues. Germline CDR1 SGHVS, CDR2 FQNEAQ. The CDR3 spells CASSEIGHRDRGDSYGYTF. In nucleotides, the CDR3 is TGTGCCAGCAGCGAAATAGGGCACCGGGACAGGGGTGACAGTTATGGCTACACCTTC.

The genes are TRBV4-3 and TRBJ2-2; TRBD2 aligns across 8 bases. CDR3 length equals 16 residues. Germline V lookup: CDR1 LGHNA, CDR2 YSLEER. The ends lost 2 bases at V and 4 bases at J; junction bases unmatched: 6. The CDR3 DNA sequence: TGCGCCAGCAGCCAACTCGGCCTAGCGGGCACCGGGGAGCTGTTTTTT. Protein: CASSQLGLAGTGELFF.

The V call is TRBV5-1, the J call TRBJ2-5, with TRBD2 matching over 9 bases. V shed 5 bases and J 2 bases; nucleotides not matched to a gene: 4. Germline lookup yields CDR1 SGHRS and CDR2 YFSETQ. The CDR3 has 14 amino acids. The CDR3 is CASSASGGQETQYF. The CDR3 DNA follows: TGCGCCAGCAGTGCGAGCGGGGGGCAAGAGACCCAGTACTTC.

The V gene is TRBV7-3, the J gene TRBJ2-6; a possible D gene is TRBD1 (6 bases). The CDR3 covers 16 residues. Trimming pared 8 bases from V and 0 bases from J, leaving 14 bases between. Per germline, CDR1 SGHTA and CDR2 FQGTGA. CDR3 in DNA: TGTGCCAGCGGTCCTACAGGGAGCTCTGGGGCCAACGTCCTGACTTTC. As protein: CASGPTGSSGANVLTF.

This sequence joins TRBV12-3 or TRBV12-4 and TRBJ1-2; TRBD1 matches 7 bases. The CDR3 spans 13 residues. After removal of 6 bases from V and 5 bases from J, the junction contained 6 bases not matched to a gene. Written as DNA, the CDR3 is TGTGCCAGCAGCGGCGACAGGGTGTATGGCTACACCTTC. Translation: CASSGDRVYGYTF.

Only one count was recorded for this clone. The rearrangement joins TRBV5-1 to TRBJ1-2; 7 nucleotides align to TRBD1. V trimming: 0 bases; J trimming: 6 bases; junction bases outside the gene matches: 2. The CDR3 is 13 residues long. CDR1 SGHRS and CDR2 YFSETQ come from the germline V gene. The CDR3 is CASSLATGNGYTF. In DNA, the CDR3 is TGCGCCAGCAGCTTGGCGACAGGGAATGGCTACACCTTC.

This chain joins TRBV19 and TRBJ1-2; no definite D call. The CDR3 length is 15 residues. V lost 4 bases, J lost 8 bases, and 20 bases lay in between. Germline CDR1 LNHDA, CDR2 SQIVND (reference sequence). CDR3 in amino acids: CASSTSIEPTGGYTF. In DNA, the CDR3 is TGTGCCAGTAGTACTTCGATCGAACCGACGGGGGGCTACACCTTC.

The J gene is TRBJ2-5, the V gene TRBV14, with D possibly TRBD2 on 5 matching bases. Germline CDR1 SGHDN, CDR2 FVKESK. The CDR3 length is 16 residues. Trimming shortened V by 0 bases and J by 2 bases, and 13 bases separated the two germline ends. The CDR3 nucleotides read TGTGCCAGCAGCCAAGATCGACGAGGGAGACAAGAGACCCAGTACTTC. Translated: CASSQDRRGRQETQYF.